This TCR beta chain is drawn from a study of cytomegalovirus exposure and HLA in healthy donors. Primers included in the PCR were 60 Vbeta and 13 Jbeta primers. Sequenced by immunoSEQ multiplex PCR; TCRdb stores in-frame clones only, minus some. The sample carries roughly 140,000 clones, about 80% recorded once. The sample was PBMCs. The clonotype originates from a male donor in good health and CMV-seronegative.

CDR3 amino acids: CASSPTGENGELFF. CDR3 nucleotide sequence: TGTGCCAGCAGCCCGACAGGGGAAAACGGGGAGCTGTTTTTT. The V and J genes are TRBV7-3 and TRBJ2-2; 8 bases align to TRBD1. Germline V gene sequence: CDR1 SGHTA, CDR2 FQGTGA. Trimming removed 5 bases from V and 7 bases from J; junction bases left unmatched: 6. The length of the CDR3 is 14 residues.